This T cell receptor beta chain was obtained from a study of control samples from healthy donors and cancer patients. The CDR3 covers 14 residues. Germline loops: CDR1 SGHNT, CDR2 YYREEE (reference sequence). The V gene end was trimmed by 3 bases and the J gene end by 3 bases; junction bases not matched to a gene: 2. Measured with immunoSEQ multiplex PCR; TCRdb has only the in-frame clones, and not every one. This sample carries 150,000 to 200,000 clones, 91% of them seen once, and the ten largest clones take roughly 1.6%. This clonotype was sampled from a woman in her twenties or thirties in good health. The V call is TRBV5-4, the J call TRBJ1-5; TRBD1 matches at 8 bases. Source material: blood. The CDR3 spells CASSSDRDNQPQHF. CDR3 DNA: TGTGCCAGCAGCTCGGACAGGGACAATCAGCCCCAGCATTTT.